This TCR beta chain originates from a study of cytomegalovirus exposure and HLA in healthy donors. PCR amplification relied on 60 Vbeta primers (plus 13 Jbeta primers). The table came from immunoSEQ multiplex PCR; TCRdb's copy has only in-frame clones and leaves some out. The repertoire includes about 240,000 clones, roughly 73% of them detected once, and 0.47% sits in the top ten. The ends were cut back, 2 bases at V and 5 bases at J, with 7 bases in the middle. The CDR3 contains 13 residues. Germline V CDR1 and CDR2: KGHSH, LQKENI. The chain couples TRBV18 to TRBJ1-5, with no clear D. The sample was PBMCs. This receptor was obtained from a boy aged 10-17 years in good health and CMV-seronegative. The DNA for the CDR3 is TGTGCCAGCTCACCAATGAGTGATCAGCCCCAGCATTTT. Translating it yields CASSPMSDQPQHF.